The clone carrying this T cell receptor beta chain appeared once. Germline V gives CDR1 LNHDA, CDR2 SQIVND (reference sequence). V trimming: 5 bases; J trimming: 6 bases; junction bases outside the gene matches: 6. There are 15 residues in the CDR3. In the original workflow: Cell counts per sample came from amplifying reference gene primers. The repertoire was sequenced with immunoSEQ multiplex PCR; TCRdb's copy has only in-frame clones and lacks some. V, J and clone size are those of that table, while D and trimming were read from the DNA. The table records approximately 210,000 clones, 85% to 90% of them present only once. The data are from a study of blood T cell repertoires in COVID-19. Turning to the study itself: Italy, Spain and the United States were the sources of the convalescent and acute COVID-19 samples. PBMCs, B-cell-depleted T cells, or T cells provided the cDNA or gDNA that made up the material.

The sample consisted of peripheral blood. The chain combines TRBV19 with TRBJ2-2; 10 bases line up with TRBD2. This sequence was found in a man aged 18 to 29 with active or convalescent COVID-19. CDR3 protein: CASSPSGSPAGELFF. In DNA form, the CDR3 reads TGTGCCAGTAGTCCTAGCGGGAGTCCCGCCGGGGAGCTGTTTTTT.